The present T cell receptor (beta chain) was sequenced within a study of shared clonotypes between healthy human individuals. In regard to this clone: Its antigen remains unidentified.

Overall study findings and caveats: Rarefaction analysis demonstrated incomplete sorted-subset sequencing notwithstanding large depth.

The deep-level immunoSEQ assay was used. Every subset's genomic DNA went evenly onto several immunoSEQ plates. The data were produced by immunoSEQ multiplex PCR, yet TCRdb's version contains in-frame clones alone and is incomplete. This sample has 2 million to 3 million clones, with roughly 93% found just once. CDR1 and CDR2 from the germline V gene are SGHTA and FQGNSA. The CDR3 totals 14 residues. V lost 3 bases, J lost 4 bases, and 10 bases lay in between. V and J are TRBV7-2 and TRBJ2-1; D not resolved. This TCR was sampled from a man aged 18-30 years in good health. Some clones in this sample may be carry-over from other donors' samples. The material sequenced was naive CD4+ T cells from PBMCs. The subset is: CD45RA+ positively selected. Here the CDR3 reads CASSFATIYNEQFF. DNA for the CDR3: TGTGCCAGCAGCTTCGCGACCATTTACAATGAGCAGTTCTTC. The whole variable domain, remainder taken from reference TRBV7-2 and TRBJ2-1, is GAGVSQSPSNKVTEKGKDVELRCDPISGHTALYWYRQSLGQGLEFLIYFQGNSAPDKSGLPSDRFSAERTGGSVSTLTIQRTQQEDSAVYLCASSFATIYNEQFFGPGTRLTVL.